This entry lists 17 T cell receptor beta chains sequenced from one sample in a study of T cell changes during pregnancy in multiple sclerosis. Data came from immunoSEQ multiplex PCR; TCRdb stores just in-frame clones and leaves some out. The sample contains tens of thousands of clones, 90% of which appear only once. The starting material was CD4+ T cells from peripheral blood mononuclear cells, obtained in the first trimester of pregnancy. The source is a female donor in good health, enrolled as a control in a pregnancy study.

About this clone: A read error may produce the germline difference seen at one junction end. The V and J genes are TRBV11-1 and TRBJ1-1; 7 bases match TRBD1. This CDR3 spans 13 amino acids. Germline CDR1 and CDR2: SGHAT and FQDESV (reference sequence). CDR3 amino acids: CASSSYRGTSGLF. In nucleotides, the CDR3 is TGTGCCAGCTCCTCTTACAGGGGAACAAGTGGACTTTTT.

The V and J genes are TRBV4-3 and TRBJ2-5, with D maybe TRBD1 (5 bases). Germline V gives CDR1 LGHNA, CDR2 YSLEER. V lost 0 bases to trimming and J lost 4 bases, with 15 bases between them. This CDR3 has 16 residues. The CDR3 spells CASSQDPPPRGETQYF. CDR3 bases: TGCGCCAGCAGCCAAGATCCTCCTCCTAGGGGAGAGACCCAGTACTTC.

V gene TRBV4-1 combines with J gene TRBJ1-4; maybe TRBD1 (6 bases). The CDR3 covers 14 residues. Trimming left V 5 bases short and J 5 bases short, with 12 bases between. Germline CDR1 MGHRA, CDR2 YSYEKL. The CDR3 is CASSEGHRNEKLFF. As DNA, the CDR3 is TGCGCCAGCAGCGAGGGACACCGGAATGAAAAACTGTTTTTT.

The chain couples TRBV5-4 to TRBJ2-3; D may be TRBD1 (6 bases). Germline assignment: CDR1 SGHNT and CDR2 YYREEE (reference sequence). This CDR3 contains 15 residues. V was clipped by 3 bases and J by 2 bases, with 13 bases between them. The CDR3, as DNA: TGTGCCAGCAGCTCCCCCCGGGACACCACAGATACGCAGTATTTT. It is translated as CASSSPRDTTDTQYF.

The rearrangement links TRBV30 to TRBJ1-4, with no clear D. The CDR3 covers 14 residues. Germline CDR1 and CDR2: GTSNPN and SVGIG (reference sequence). V was shortened by 1 base and J by 7 bases, with 13 bases between the two germline ends. The CDR3 DNA sequence: TGTGCCTGGAGTGGGCAGTCGCAAGTTGAAAAACTGTTTTTT. Amino acid sequence: CAWSGQSQVEKLFF.

J is TRBJ1-5 and V is TRBV6-1; D not resolved. CDR3 length: 12 residues. Germline loops: CDR1 MNHNS, CDR2 SASEGT. V was cut by 3 bases and J by 7 bases, with 7 bases left in between. Here the CDR3 reads CASSDARQPQHF. In nucleotides, the CDR3 is TGTGCCAGCAGTGACGCTAGGCAGCCCCAGCATTTT.

This chain uses TRBV5-1 with TRBJ2-7; TRBD1 agrees at 7 bases. The length of the CDR3 is 16 residues. V trimming: 3 bases; J trimming: 2 bases; junction bases outside the gene matches: 11. Germline V lookup: CDR1 SGHRS, CDR2 YFSETQ. The CDR3 region has the DNA TGCGCCAGCAGCTCTACTAAAACCGGGACAGCCTACGAGCAGTACTTC. Protein sequence: CASSSTKTGTAYEQYF.

This clone was seen a handful of times. DNA for the CDR3: TGTGCCAGTAGTATTAACAGGGCCCCCTACGAGCAGTACTTC. Encoded protein: CASSINRAPYEQYF. The V call is TRBV19, the J call TRBJ2-7, with D possibly matching TRBD1 (6 bases). V was pared by 3 bases and J by 2 bases, with 11 bases between. From germline, CDR1 is LNHDA and CDR2 SQIVND (reference sequence). The CDR3 sequence is 14 residues long.

The chain joins TRBV5-5 to TRBJ1-2, with 7 nucleotides matching TRBD1. Germline CDR1 is SGHKS and CDR2 is YYEKEE (reference sequence). The CDR3 spans 14 residues. V lost 2 bases to trimming and J lost 4 bases; unmatched junction nucleotides: 5. The DNA for the CDR3 is TGTGCCAGCAGCTTAGAACAGGGGATCTATGGCTACACCTTC. Residues: CASSLEQGIYGYTF.

A few counts support this clone. The J gene is TRBJ1-4, the V gene TRBV5-1, with a weak D call TRBD1 (6 bases). The CDR3 is 14 amino acids. Per the germline V gene, CDR1 is SGHRS and CDR2 is YFSETQ. Trimming removed 4 bases from V and 5 bases from J, with 12 bases in between. The CDR3, as DNA: TGCGCCAGCAGCCCGGGACACAGGAATGAAAAACTGTTTTTT. Translation: CASSPGHRNEKLFF.

The chain employs TRBV10-3 and TRBJ1-4, with 8 bases matching TRBD1. Germline lookup yields CDR1 ENHRY and CDR2 SYGVKD. The V segment lost 8 bases and the J segment 8 bases; nucleotides outside the gene matches: 13. The CDR3 totals 15 residues. The CDR3: CAISGRGQGEEKLFF. In DNA, the CDR3 is TGTGCCATCTCGGGCAGGGGGCAAGGAGAGGAAAAACTGTTTTTT.

CDR3 nucleotides: TGTGCCAGCAGCCAAGATTGGCAGGCGAAGACTGAAGCTTTCTTT. Amino acids: CASSQDWQAKTEAFF. The chain links TRBV4-2 to TRBJ1-1; no clear D gene. The CDR3 is 15 amino acids. Germline CDR1 and CDR2: LGHNA and YNFKEQ. V was shortened by 0 bases and J by 5 bases, with 13 bases between the two germline ends.

This clone was observed a few times. This rearrangement joins TRBV6-1 to TRBJ2-7; 10 positions agree with TRBD2. Germline assignment: CDR1 MNHNS and CDR2 SASEGT. After removal of 6 bases from V and 2 bases from J, the junction contained 7 bases not matched to a gene. The CDR3 loop spans 15 amino acids. CDR3 bases: TGTGCCAGCAGGGCTCGAGCGGGGGGGACCTACGAGCAGTACTTC. It specifies CASRARAGGTYEQYF.

The chain employs TRBV7-2 and TRBJ2-3; 9 bases agree with TRBD2. The CDR3 sequence is 17 residues long. Germline V gene sequence: CDR1 SGHTA, CDR2 FQGNSA. V trimming: 2 bases; J trimming: 6 bases; junction bases outside the gene matches: 12. CDR3 protein: CASSLKFGGGAADTQYF. The CDR3 DNA sequence: TGTGCCAGCAGCTTAAAATTCGGCGGGGGGGCCGCGGATACGCAGTATTTT.

The chain links TRBV6-5 to TRBJ2-7; no clear D gene. The ends were cut back, 0 bases at V and 4 bases at J, with 13 bases in the middle. The CDR3 is 15 amino acids. Germline CDR1 MNHEY, CDR2 SVGAGI. The CDR3 sequence is CASSYSWLDGYEQYF. The CDR3 DNA is TGTGCCAGCAGTTACTCTTGGCTAGATGGATACGAGCAGTACTTC.

The gene calls are TRBV29-1 and TRBJ1-2; the match to TRBD1 covers 9 bases. V lost 6 bases, J lost 2 bases, and 7 bases stayed unmatched. CDR3 length equals 14 residues. The germline V gene encodes CDR1 SQVTM and CDR2 ANQGSEA. CDR3 sequence: CSVMGQGTNYGYTF. The CDR3 DNA sequence: TGCAGCGTGATGGGACAGGGCACCAACTATGGCTACACCTTC.

This sequence joins TRBV18 and TRBJ1-5; TRBD1 matches at 11 bases. This CDR3 region has 16 residues. Germline CDR1 and CDR2: KGHSH and LQKENI. The V and J ends lost 6 bases and 6 bases, in that order; junction bases with no gene match: 10. This CDR3 is CASSGQGAKVSQPQHF. The CDR3 DNA reads as TGTGCCAGCTCCGGACAGGGGGCCAAGGTTTCTCAGCCCCAGCATTTT. Full variable domain (remainder filled in from reference TRBV18 and TRBJ1-5): NAGVMQNPRHLVRRRGQEARLRCSPMKGHSHVYWYRQLPEEGLKFMVYLQKENIIDESGMPKERFSAEFPKEGPSILRIQQVVRGDSAAYFCASSGQGAKVSQPQHFGDGTRLSIL.